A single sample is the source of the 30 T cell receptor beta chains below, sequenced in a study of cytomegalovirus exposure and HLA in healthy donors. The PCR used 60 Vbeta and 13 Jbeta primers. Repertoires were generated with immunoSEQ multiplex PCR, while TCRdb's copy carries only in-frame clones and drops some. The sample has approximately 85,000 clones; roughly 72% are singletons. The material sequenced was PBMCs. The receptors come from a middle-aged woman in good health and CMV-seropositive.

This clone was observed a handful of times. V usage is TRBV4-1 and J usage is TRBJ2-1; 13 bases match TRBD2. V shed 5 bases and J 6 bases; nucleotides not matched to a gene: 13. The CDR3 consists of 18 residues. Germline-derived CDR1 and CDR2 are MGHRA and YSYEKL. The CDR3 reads CASSIRLAGGTLGNEQFF. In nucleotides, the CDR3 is TGCGCCAGCAGCATCCGACTAGCGGGAGGCACCCTGGGCAATGAGCAGTTCTTC.

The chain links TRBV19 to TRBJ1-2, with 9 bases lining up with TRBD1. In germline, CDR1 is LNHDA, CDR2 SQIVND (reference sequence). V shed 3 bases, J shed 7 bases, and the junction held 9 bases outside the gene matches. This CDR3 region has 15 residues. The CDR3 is CASSIPTGGRFGYTF. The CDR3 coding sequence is TGTGCCAGTAGTATCCCGACAGGGGGACGTTTTGGCTACACCTTC.

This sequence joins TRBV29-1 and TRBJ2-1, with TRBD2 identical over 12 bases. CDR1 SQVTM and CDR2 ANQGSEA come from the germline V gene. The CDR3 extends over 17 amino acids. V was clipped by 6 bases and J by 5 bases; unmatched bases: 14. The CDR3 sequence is CSVAATSGSLIHNEQFF. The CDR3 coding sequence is TGCAGCGTCGCGGCGACTAGCGGGAGTCTTATCCACAATGAGCAGTTCTTC.

Here the CDR3 DNA reads TGTGCCAGCAGCTTCGGGGGAACGGACACCGGGGAGCTGTTTTTT. Translation: CASSFGGTDTGELFF. The chain has TRBV5-4 and TRBJ2-2; D may be TRBD2 (6 bases). From germline, CDR1 is SGHNT and CDR2 YYREEE (reference sequence). CDR3 length equals 15 residues. The V end lost 2 bases, the J end lost 3 bases, and 11 bases lay between the germline ends.

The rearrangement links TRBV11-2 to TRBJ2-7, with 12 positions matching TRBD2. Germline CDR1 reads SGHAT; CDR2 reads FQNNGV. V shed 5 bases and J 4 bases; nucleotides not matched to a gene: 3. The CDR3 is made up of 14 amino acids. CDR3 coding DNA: TGTGCCAGCAGCCTAGCGGGGGGGCGGTACGAGCAGTACTTC. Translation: CASSLAGGRYEQYF.

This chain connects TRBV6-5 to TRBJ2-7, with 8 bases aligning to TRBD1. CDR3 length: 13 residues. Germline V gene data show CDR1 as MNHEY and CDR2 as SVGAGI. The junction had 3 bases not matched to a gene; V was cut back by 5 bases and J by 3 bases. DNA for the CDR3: TGTGCCAGCAGTCGAGGACAGGGCTACGAGCAGTACTTC. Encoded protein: CASSRGQGYEQYF.

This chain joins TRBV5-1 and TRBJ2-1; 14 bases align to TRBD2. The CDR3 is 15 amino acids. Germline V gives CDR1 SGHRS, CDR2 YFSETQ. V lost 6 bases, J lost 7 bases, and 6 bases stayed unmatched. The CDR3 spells CASILGTSGRNEQFF. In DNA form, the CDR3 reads TGCGCCAGCATCCTCGGGACTAGCGGGAGAAATGAGCAGTTCTTC.

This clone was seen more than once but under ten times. The chain's CDR3 is CASSSNRGREYYEQYF. In DNA form, the CDR3 reads TGTGCCAGCAGTTCAAACAGGGGGCGGGAGTACTACGAGCAGTACTTC. The chain recombines TRBV7-6 with TRBJ2-7, with TRBD1 identical over 9 bases. There are 16 residues in the CDR3. Germline V CDR1 and CDR2: SGHVS, FNYEAQ. J was trimmed by 3 bases and V by 6 bases; bases with no gene match: 12. Full variable domain (rest looked up from reference TRBV7-6 and TRBJ2-7): GAGVSQSPRYKVTKRGQDVALRCDPISGHVSLYWYRQALGQGPEFLTYFNYEAQQDKSGLPNDRFSAERPEGSISTLTIQRTEQRDSAMYRCASSSNRGREYYEQYFGPGTRLTVT.

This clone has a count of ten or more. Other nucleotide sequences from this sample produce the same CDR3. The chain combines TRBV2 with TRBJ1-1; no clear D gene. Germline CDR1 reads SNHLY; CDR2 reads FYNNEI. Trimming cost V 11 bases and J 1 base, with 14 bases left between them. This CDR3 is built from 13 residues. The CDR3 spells CASNGERNTEAFF. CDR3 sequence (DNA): TGTGCCTCCAACGGTGAGAGGAACACTGAAGCTTTCTTT.

CDR3 amino acids: CSVEGGHEAFF. The CDR3 DNA follows: TGCAGCGTTGAGGGCGGACATGAAGCTTTCTTT. The chain is built from TRBV29-1 and TRBJ1-1; a weak D match, TRBD1 (5 bases). The CDR3 is 11 amino acids. The V and J ends lost 3 bases and 7 bases respectively, with 9 bases between them. Germline V gene lookup returns CDR1 SQVTM and CDR2 ANQGSEA. The variable domain in full, completed from reference TRBV29-1 and TRBJ1-1, reads SAVISQKPSRDICQRGTSLTIQCQVDSQVTMMFWYRQQPGQSLTLIATANQGSEATYESGFVIDKFPISRPNLTFSTLTVSNMSPEDSSIYLCSVEGGHEAFFGQGTRLTVV.

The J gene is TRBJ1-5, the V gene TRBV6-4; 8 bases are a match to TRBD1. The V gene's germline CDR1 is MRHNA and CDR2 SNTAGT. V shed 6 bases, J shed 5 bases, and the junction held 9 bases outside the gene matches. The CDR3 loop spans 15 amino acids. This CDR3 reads CASRPGQGGDQPQHF. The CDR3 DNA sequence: TGTGCCAGCAGACCCGGACAGGGAGGTGATCAGCCCCAGCATTTT.

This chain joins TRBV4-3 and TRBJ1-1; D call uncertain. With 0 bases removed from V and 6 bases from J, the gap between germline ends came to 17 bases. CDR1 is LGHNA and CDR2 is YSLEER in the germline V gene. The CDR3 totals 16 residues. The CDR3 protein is CASSQDLNFGRPEAFF. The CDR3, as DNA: TGCGCCAGCAGCCAAGATCTGAATTTTGGCAGGCCTGAAGCTTTCTTT.

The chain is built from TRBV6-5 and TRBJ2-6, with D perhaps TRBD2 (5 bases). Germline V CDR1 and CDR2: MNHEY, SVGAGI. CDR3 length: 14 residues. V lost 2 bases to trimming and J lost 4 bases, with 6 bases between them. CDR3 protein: CASSYGGGANVLTF. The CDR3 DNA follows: TGTGCCAGCAGTTACGGAGGCGGGGCCAACGTCCTGACTTTC.

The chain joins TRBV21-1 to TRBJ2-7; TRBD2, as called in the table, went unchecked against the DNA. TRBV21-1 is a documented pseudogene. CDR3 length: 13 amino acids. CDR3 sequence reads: CASSTELGYEQYF. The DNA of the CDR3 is TGTGCCAGCAGCACTGAACTCGGCTACGAGCAGTACTTC.

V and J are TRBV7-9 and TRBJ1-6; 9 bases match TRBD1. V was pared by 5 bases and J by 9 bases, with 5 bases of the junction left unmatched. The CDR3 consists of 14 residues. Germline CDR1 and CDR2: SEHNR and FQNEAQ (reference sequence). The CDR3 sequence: CASSLRDRVSPLHF. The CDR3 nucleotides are TGTGCCAGCAGCCTTCGGGACAGGGTTTCACCCCTCCACTTT.

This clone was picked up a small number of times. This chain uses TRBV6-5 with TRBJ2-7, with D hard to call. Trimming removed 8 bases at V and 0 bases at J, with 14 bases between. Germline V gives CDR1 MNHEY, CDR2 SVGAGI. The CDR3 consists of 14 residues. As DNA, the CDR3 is TGTGCCAGCTCCGCATCTCCCAGCTCCTACGAGCAGTACTTC. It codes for CASSASPSSYEQYF.

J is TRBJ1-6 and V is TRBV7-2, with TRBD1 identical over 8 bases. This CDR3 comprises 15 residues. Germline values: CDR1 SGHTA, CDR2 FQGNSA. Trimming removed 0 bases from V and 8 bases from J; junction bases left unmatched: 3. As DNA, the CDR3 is TGTGCCAGCAGCTTAGCGCAGACAGGGGATTCACCCCTCCACTTT. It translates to CASSLAQTGDSPLHF.

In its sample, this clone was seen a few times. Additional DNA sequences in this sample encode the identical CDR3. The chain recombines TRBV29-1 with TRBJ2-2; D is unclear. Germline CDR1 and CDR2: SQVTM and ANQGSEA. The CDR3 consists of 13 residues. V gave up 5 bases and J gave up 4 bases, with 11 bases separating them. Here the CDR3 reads CSVNPSGTGELFF. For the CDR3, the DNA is TGCAGCGTTAACCCGAGTGGCACCGGGGAGCTGTTTTTT.

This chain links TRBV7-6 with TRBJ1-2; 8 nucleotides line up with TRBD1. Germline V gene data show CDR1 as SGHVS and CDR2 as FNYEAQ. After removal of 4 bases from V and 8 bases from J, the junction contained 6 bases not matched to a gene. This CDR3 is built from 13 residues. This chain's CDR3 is CASSSTGTGGYTF. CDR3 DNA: TGTGCCAGCAGCTCAACCGGGACAGGCGGCTACACCTTC.

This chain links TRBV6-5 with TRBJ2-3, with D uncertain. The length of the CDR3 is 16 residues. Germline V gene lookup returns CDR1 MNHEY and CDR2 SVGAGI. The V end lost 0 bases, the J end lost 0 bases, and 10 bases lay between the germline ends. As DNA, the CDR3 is TGTGCCAGCAGTTACTCGTTCGTGGCCAGCACAGATACGCAGTATTTT. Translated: CASSYSFVASTDTQYF.

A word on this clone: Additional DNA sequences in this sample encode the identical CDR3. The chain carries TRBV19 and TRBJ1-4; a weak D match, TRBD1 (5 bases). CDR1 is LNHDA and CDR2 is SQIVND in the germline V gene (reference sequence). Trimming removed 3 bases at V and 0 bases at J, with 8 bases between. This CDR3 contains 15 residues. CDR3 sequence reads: CASSIQGATNEKLFF. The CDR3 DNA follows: TGTGCCAGTAGTATCCAGGGTGCAACTAATGAAAAACTGTTTTTT.

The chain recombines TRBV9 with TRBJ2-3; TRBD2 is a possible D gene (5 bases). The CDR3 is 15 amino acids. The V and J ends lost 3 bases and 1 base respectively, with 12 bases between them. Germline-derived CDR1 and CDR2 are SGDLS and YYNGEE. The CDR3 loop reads CASSAEGSGTDTQYF. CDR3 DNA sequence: TGTGCCAGCAGCGCCGAGGGCAGCGGCACAGATACGCAGTATTTT.

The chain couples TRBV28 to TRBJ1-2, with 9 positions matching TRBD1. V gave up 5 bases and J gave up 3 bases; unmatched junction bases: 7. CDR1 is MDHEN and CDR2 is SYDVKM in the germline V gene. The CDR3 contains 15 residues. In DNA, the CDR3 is TGTGCCAGCAGTAAATCACAGGGGGCATACTATGGCTACACCTTC. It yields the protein CASSKSQGAYYGYTF.

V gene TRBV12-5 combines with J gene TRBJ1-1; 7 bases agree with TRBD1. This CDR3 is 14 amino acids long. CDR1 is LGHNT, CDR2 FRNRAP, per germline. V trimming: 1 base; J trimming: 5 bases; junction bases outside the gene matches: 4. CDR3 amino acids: CASGLDRGRTEAFF. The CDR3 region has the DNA TGTGCTAGTGGTTTGGACAGGGGAAGGACTGAAGCTTTCTTT.

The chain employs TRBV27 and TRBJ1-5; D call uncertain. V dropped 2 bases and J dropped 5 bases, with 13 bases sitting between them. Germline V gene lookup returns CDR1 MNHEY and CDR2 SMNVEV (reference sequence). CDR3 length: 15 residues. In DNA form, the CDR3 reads TGTGCCAGCAGTTTACTTGGAGGGTATGATCAGCCCCAGCATTTT. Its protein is CASSLLGGYDQPQHF.

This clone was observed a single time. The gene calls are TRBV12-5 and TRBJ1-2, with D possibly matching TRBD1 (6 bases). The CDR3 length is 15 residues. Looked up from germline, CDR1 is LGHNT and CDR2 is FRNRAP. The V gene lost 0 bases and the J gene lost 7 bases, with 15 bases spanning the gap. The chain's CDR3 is CASGLVIGGGSGYTF. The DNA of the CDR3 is TGTGCTAGTGGTTTGGTAATTGGCGGGGGCAGTGGCTACACCTTC.

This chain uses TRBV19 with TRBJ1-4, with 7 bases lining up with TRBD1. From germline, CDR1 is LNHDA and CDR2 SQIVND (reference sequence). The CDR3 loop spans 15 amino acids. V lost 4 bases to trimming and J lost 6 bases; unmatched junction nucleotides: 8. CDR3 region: CASSSTGVWYEKLFF. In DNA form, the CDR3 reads TGTGCCAGTAGTAGTACAGGGGTTTGGTATGAAAAACTGTTTTTT.

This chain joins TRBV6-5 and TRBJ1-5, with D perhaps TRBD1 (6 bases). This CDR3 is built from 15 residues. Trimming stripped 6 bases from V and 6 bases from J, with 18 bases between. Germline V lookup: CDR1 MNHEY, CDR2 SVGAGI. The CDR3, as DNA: TGTGCCAGCAGAGCAACGGGGGGCGGAGGTCAGCCCCAGCATTTT. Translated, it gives CASRATGGGGQPQHF.

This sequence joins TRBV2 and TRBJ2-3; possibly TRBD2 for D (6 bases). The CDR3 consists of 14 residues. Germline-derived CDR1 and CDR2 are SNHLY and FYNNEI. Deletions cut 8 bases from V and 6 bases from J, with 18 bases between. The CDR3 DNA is TGTGCCAGCGTTCTAGCGCTCCCGGGGGATACGCAGTATTTT. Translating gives CASVLALPGDTQYF.

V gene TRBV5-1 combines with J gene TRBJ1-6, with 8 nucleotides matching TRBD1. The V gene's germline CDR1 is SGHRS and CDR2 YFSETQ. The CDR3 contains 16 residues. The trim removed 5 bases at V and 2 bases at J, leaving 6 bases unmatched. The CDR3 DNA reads TGCGCCAGCAGGGTGACAGGGGCAACCTATAATTCACCCCTCCACTTT. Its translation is CASRVTGATYNSPLHF.